The clone carrying this T cell receptor (beta chain) has just a few counts. The antigen remains undetermined. This entry belongs to a study of identical twins. Study-level points and caveats: Excess sharing by twins proved weaker in beta out-of-frame sequences.

Per germline, CDR1 MGHRA and CDR2 YSYEKL. Trimming removed 3 bases from V and 8 bases from J, with 31 bases in between. There are 19 residues in the CDR3. TCRdb re-called the 5' RACE reads through MiXCR, storing one row per CDR3 protein. The data contain some 330,000 distinct CDR3 sequences, roughly 9% of them singletons. Sequencing used naive T cells sorted from blood. The J gene is TRBJ1-1, the V gene TRBV4-1; D may be TRBD1 (6 bases). The TCR sequence derives from a woman aged 45-60 years in good health. This CDR3 is CASSHPSQGFSNRGAEAFF. In DNA, the CDR3 is TGCGCCAGCAGCCACCCTTCCCAGGGGTTTTCGAACCGCGGGGCAGAAGCTTTCTTT.